The 32 T cell receptor beta chains below come from one sample, sequenced in a study of untreated major depressive disorder. Data came from immunoSEQ multiplex PCR; TCRdb stores just in-frame clones and leaves some out. The sample has 15,000 to 20,000 clones; approximately 87% are singletons. The sample comprised CD4+ T cells from PBMCs. These receptors all come from a woman under 40 in good health.

This chain connects TRBV4-2 to TRBJ2-2; no firm D call. The germline gives CDR1 LGHNA, CDR2 YNFKEQ. This CDR3 region has 15 residues. V lost 0 bases and J lost 7, with 12 bases in between. The CDR3 spells CASSQEAELGGELFF. The CDR3 nucleotides read TGTGCCAGCAGCCAAGAGGCGGAGCTAGGCGGGGAGCTGTTTTTT.

V is TRBV7-9 and J is TRBJ2-2; the D is unclear. The germline V gene has CDR1 SEHNR and CDR2 FQNEAQ (reference sequence). The V and J ends lost 1 base and 5 bases respectively, with 8 bases between them. CDR3 length: 14 amino acids. The CDR3 reads CASSLEAVTGELFF. The CDR3 DNA reads TGTGCCAGCAGCTTAGAGGCGGTAACCGGGGAGCTGTTTTTT.

V is TRBV13 and J is TRBJ1-3; tentatively, D is TRBD1 (6 bases). The CDR3 is 16 residues long. The V end was cut by 5 bases, the J end by 0 bases, with 14 bases between. CDR1 and CDR2 (germline): PRHDT, FYEKMQ (reference sequence). CDR3 nucleotides: TGTGCCAGCAGCCCGCGACGGACAGCCTCTGGAAACACCATATATTTT. Encoded protein: CASSPRRTASGNTIYF.

The genes are TRBV7-2 and TRBJ2-3, with a possible D match to TRBD2 (5 bases). The CDR3 covers 15 residues. Germline values: CDR1 SGHTA, CDR2 FQGNSA. V was trimmed by 2 bases and J by 6 bases, leaving 15 bases between them. The CDR3 region is CASSLRGRTGDTQYF. The CDR3 DNA reads as TGTGCCAGCAGCTTAAGAGGGAGAACTGGTGATACGCAGTATTTT. Combining the CDR3 with reference TRBV7-2 and TRBJ2-3 gives the whole variable domain GAGVSQSPSNKVTEKGKDVELRCDPISGHTALYWYRQSLGQGLEFLIYFQGNSAPDKSGLPSDRFSAERTGGSVSTLTIQRTQQEDSAVYLCASSLRGRTGDTQYFGPGTRLTVL.

V and J are TRBV4-3 and TRBJ2-3; tentatively, D is TRBD2 (5 bases). With 3 bases removed from V and 4 bases from J, the gap between germline ends came to 14 bases. This CDR3 contains 15 residues. Germline loops: CDR1 LGHNA, CDR2 YSLEER. CDR3 nucleotides: TGCGCCAGCAGCCAGCGACTAAGCGTAGCAGATACGCAGTATTTT. It codes for CASSQRLSVADTQYF.

Comment on this clone: The junction departs from the called germline gene at one end, perhaps through a read error. This chain connects TRBV11-2 to TRBJ2-6; no clear D. The length of the CDR3 is 13 residues. CDR1 is SGHAT and CDR2 is FQNNGV in the germline V gene. DNA for the CDR3: TGTGCCAGCAGCTTAGAACTCACGGTATACCCCGTTTTC. It translates to CASSLELTVYPVF.

This sequence joins TRBV15 and TRBJ2-3; 7 bases are a match to TRBD2. In germline, CDR1 is LNHNV, CDR2 YYDKDF (reference sequence). V lost 1 base and J lost 2; bases outside the gene matches: 3. This CDR3 spans 15 amino acids. The CDR3 loop reads CATSRVRGYTDTQYF. The CDR3 DNA sequence: TGTGCCACCAGCAGAGTGCGGGGGTACACAGATACGCAGTATTTT.

This clone was recorded a few times. V gene TRBV9 combines with J gene TRBJ1-1, with D unresolved. This CDR3 contains 14 residues. CDR1 and CDR2 (germline): SGDLS, YYNGEE. The V gene lost 3 bases and the J gene lost 2 bases, with 11 bases spanning the gap. The CDR3 DNA reads TGTGCCAGCAGCGCACAGTACTTAAACACTGAAGCTTTCTTT. This gives the protein CASSAQYLNTEAFF.

This clone was found once. This sequence joins TRBV11-3 and TRBJ2-1; weak D call: TRBD2 (5 bases). Deletions cut 5 bases from V and 10 bases from J, with 18 bases between. Germline CDR1 reads SGHNT; CDR2 reads YENEEA. CDR3 length equals 14 residues. The CDR3 sequence: CASSPRGAREEQFF. CDR3 in DNA: TGTGCCAGCAGCCCCCGGGGAGCGCGTGAAGAGCAGTTCTTC.

The V gene is TRBV4-1, the J gene TRBJ2-7, with 10 bases aligning to TRBD2. Trimming took 2 bases from V and 1 from J; bases not matched to a gene: 5. Germline values: CDR1 MGHRA, CDR2 YSYEKL. This CDR3 region has 16 residues. The CDR3 sequence: CASSQLGSGRSYEQYF. Here the CDR3 DNA reads TGCGCCAGCAGCCAACTGGGTAGCGGGAGGTCCTACGAGCAGTACTTC.

The chain joins TRBV9 to TRBJ2-7; 9 bases line up with TRBD1. CDR1 and CDR2 (germline): SGDLS, YYNGEE. CDR3 length: 15 amino acids. Losses at the gene ends were 0 bases for V and 1 base for J; bases not matched to a gene: 2. The CDR3 nucleotides read TGTGCCAGCAGCGTAGGGACAGGGGTTTCCTACGAGCAGTACTTC. Its translation is CASSVGTGVSYEQYF.

The CDR3 sequence is CASSLGETYNEQFF. The CDR3 region has the DNA TGTGCCAGCAGTTTGGGCGAGACCTACAATGAGCAGTTCTTC. The genes are TRBV27 and TRBJ2-1; D uncertain. Germline V gene data show CDR1 as MNHEY and CDR2 as SMNVEV (reference sequence). The CDR3 sequence is 14 residues long. Trimming removed 3 bases from V and 2 bases from J, with 8 bases in between.

This chain uses TRBV2 with TRBJ2-1; 7 bases fit TRBD1. The germline gives CDR1 SNHLY, CDR2 FYNNEI. Unmatched junction bases numbered 10, after V lost 6 bases and J lost 5 bases. The CDR3 contains 15 residues. The CDR3 reads CASRLDRVANNEQFF. In nucleotides, the CDR3 is TGTGCCAGCAGGCTCGACAGGGTTGCGAACAATGAGCAGTTCTTC.

This clone was recorded once. This chain connects TRBV5-1 to TRBJ1-1, with D unresolved. Between the trimmed V and J ends, which lost 5 bases and 2 bases, there was a span of 13 bases. The CDR3 covers 14 residues. Germline CDR1 reads SGHRS; CDR2 reads YFSETQ. The CDR3 DNA follows: TGCGCCAGCAGGTTTGGGGAAGGCAACACTGAAGCTTTCTTT. It specifies CASRFGEGNTEAFF.

The CDR3 reads CASSESKGLGGYTF. For the CDR3, the DNA is TGCGCCAGCAGTGAGTCGAAGGGCCTCGGGGGCTACACCTTC. The J gene is TRBJ1-2, the V gene TRBV10-1, with D uncertain. The CDR3 extends over 14 amino acids. Trimming left V 0 bases short and J 8 bases short, with 13 bases between. Germline CDR1 is WNHNN and CDR2 is SYGVQD (reference sequence).

The rearrangement uses TRBV29-1 and TRBJ2-5; 8 bases are a match to TRBD1. CDR1 SQVTM and CDR2 ANQGSEA come from the germline V gene. There are 15 residues in the CDR3. V was pared by 4 bases and J by 0 bases, with 7 bases of the junction left unmatched. The DNA for the CDR3 is TGCAGCGTTGTATCGGGACAGGTATACCAAGAGACCCAGTACTTC. It yields the protein CSVVSGQVYQETQYF.

The chain joins TRBV19 to TRBJ2-7, with TRBD1 matching 7 bases. This CDR3 has 13 residues. Germline V CDR1 and CDR2: LNHDA, SQIVND (reference sequence). V lost 6 bases to trimming and J lost 5 bases; unmatched junction nucleotides: 7. CDR3 DNA: TGTGCCAGTAGGCAACGACAGGGTGACGAGCAGTACTTC. Translated: CASRQRQGDEQYF. The full variable domain, rest sourced from reference TRBV19 and TRBJ2-7, is DGGITQSPKYLFRKEGQNVTLSCEQNLNHDAMYWYRQDPGQGLRLIYYSQIVNDFQKGDIAEGYSVSREKKESFPLTVTSAQKNPTAFYLCASRQRQGDEQYFGPGTRLTVT.

This chain connects TRBV2 to TRBJ2-1; TRBD1 is a possible D gene (6 bases). This CDR3 spans 15 amino acids. Germline V CDR1 and CDR2: SNHLY, FYNNEI. Trimming shortened V by 0 bases and J by 2 bases, and 8 bases separated the two germline ends. The CDR3 DNA follows: TGTGCCAGCAGTGAAGCCAGGGGAGCCTACAATGAGCAGTTCTTC. Residues: CASSEARGAYNEQFF.

The gene calls are TRBV7-2 and TRBJ2-3, with 12 bases matching TRBD2. V gave up 5 bases and J gave up 6 bases; unmatched junction bases: 6. Per the germline V gene, CDR1 is SGHTA and CDR2 is FQGNSA. This CDR3 is 15 amino acids long. The CDR3 DNA reads as TGTGCCAGCAGCCAGACTAGCGGGAGTTGGGATACGCAGTATTTT. This translates into CASSQTSGSWDTQYF.

The CDR3 DNA is TGTGCCAGCAGCTTGGTTCAGTCGGGAGGCCACTACGAGCAGTACTTC. Protein: CASSLVQSGGHYEQYF. The chain carries TRBV5-4 and TRBJ2-7, with TRBD2 matching 7 bases. This CDR3 is built from 16 residues. J was trimmed by 3 bases and V by 0 bases; bases with no gene match: 9. Germline-derived CDR1 and CDR2 are SGHNT and YYREEE (reference sequence).

The rearrangement uses TRBV28 and TRBJ1-2; 10 nucleotides match TRBD1. The CDR3 spans 14 residues. In germline, CDR1 is MDHEN, CDR2 SYDVKM. V lost 3 bases and J lost 7; bases outside the gene matches: 5. The CDR3 protein is CASSFDRGLSGYTF. For the CDR3, the DNA is TGTGCCAGCAGTTTTGACAGGGGGCTAAGTGGCTACACCTTC.

V usage is TRBV28 and J usage is TRBJ2-2; 8 nucleotides align to TRBD2. The trim removed 5 bases at V and 7 bases at J, leaving 6 bases unmatched. This CDR3 contains 14 residues. The V gene's germline CDR1 is MDHEN and CDR2 SYDVKM. The CDR3 sequence is CASSTGGPNGELFF. In nucleotides, the CDR3 is TGTGCCAGCAGTACGGGAGGGCCTAACGGGGAGCTGTTTTTT.

The V and J genes are TRBV23-1 and TRBJ1-2, with TRBD1 identical over 7 bases. TRBV23-1 is sorted into the ORF group, with uncertain function. The J segment lost 5 bases and the V segment lost 6 bases, leaving 6 bases of the junction unmatched. This CDR3 has 13 residues. CDR3 DNA: TGCGCCAGCAGACGGGACAGAAGGTATGGCTACACCTTC. The encoded protein is CASRRDRRYGYTF.

This sequence joins TRBV10-1 and TRBJ1-4; no clear D gene. Trimming removed 2 bases at V and 3 bases at J, with 25 bases between. Germline CDR1 reads WNHNN; CDR2 reads SYGVQD (reference sequence). The length of the CDR3 is 20 residues. The CDR3 nucleotides are TGCGCCAGCAGTGAGCCTTCCGGGTCTATTCGCCAACGGGCTAATGAAAAACTGTTTTTT. This codes for CASSEPSGSIRQRANEKLFF.

This chain joins TRBV23-1 and TRBJ2-7; perhaps TRBD2 as D (5 bases). TRBV23-1 is known as an ORF, though its function is uncertain. The CDR3 consists of 17 residues. Trimming removed 0 bases from V and 0 bases from J, with 15 bases in between. CDR3 nucleotides: TGCGCCAGCAGTCAATCTGGAGGCGGCTTAAGCTCCTACGAGCAGTACTTC. Amino acid sequence: CASSQSGGGLSSYEQYF.

J is TRBJ2-1 and V is TRBV6-5; 11 bases align to TRBD2. In germline, CDR1 is MNHEY, CDR2 SVGAGI. The V and J ends lost 4 bases and 6 bases, in that order; junction bases with no gene match: 5. The CDR3 length is 15 residues. CDR3 DNA: TGTGCCAGCAGTTTACAGACTAGCGGGGTCAATGAGCAGTTCTTC. It codes for CASSLQTSGVNEQFF.

The chain joins TRBV5-1 to TRBJ1-1; 8 nucleotides match TRBD1. This CDR3 region has 15 residues. Germline-derived CDR1 and CDR2 are SGHRS and YFSETQ. Losses at the gene ends were 4 bases for V and 1 base for J; bases not matched to a gene: 6. This CDR3 reads CASSVRTGPNTEAFF. CDR3 in DNA: TGCGCCAGCAGCGTACGGACAGGGCCGAACACTGAAGCTTTCTTT.

J is TRBJ2-6 and V is TRBV5-1; D is possibly TRBD2 (5 bases). This CDR3 is built from 15 residues. V was pared by 3 bases and J by 0 bases, with 7 bases between. Germline CDR1 and CDR2: SGHRS and YFSETQ. The CDR3 coding sequence is TGCGCCAGCAGCTACGAGGGCTCTGGGGCCAACGTCCTGACTTTC. Amino acid sequence: CASSYEGSGANVLTF.

The rearrangement links TRBV6-1 to TRBJ2-5, with 9 positions matching TRBD2. The CDR3 spans 16 residues. Germline V gene lookup returns CDR1 MNHNS and CDR2 SASEGT. V lost 3 bases, J lost 3 bases, and 8 bases stayed unmatched. CDR3 sequence reads: CASSDPGTSTKETQYF. CDR3 nucleotide sequence: TGTGCCAGCAGTGACCCCGGGACTAGCACAAAAGAGACCCAGTACTTC.

The chain employs TRBV4-1 and TRBJ2-6; TRBD1 or TRBD2 may be the D gene (5 bases each). This CDR3 is 19 amino acids long. Germline V gives CDR1 MGHRA, CDR2 YSYEKL. Between the trimmed V and J ends, which lost 4 bases and 0 bases, there was a span of 19 bases. The CDR3 spells CASSPKGKGPISGANVLTF. In nucleotides, the CDR3 is TGCGCCAGCAGCCCCAAGGGGAAGGGACCGATCTCTGGGGCCAACGTCCTGACTTTC.

This rearrangement joins TRBV25-1 to TRBJ2-5; 8 bases align to TRBD1. The CDR3 is 14 amino acids. Looked up from germline, CDR1 is MGHDK and CDR2 is SYGVNS. V lost 7 bases and J lost 1; bases outside the gene matches: 5. CDR3 DNA sequence: TGTGCCAGCACCTCCACAGGGGGCCAAGAGACCCAGTACTTC. Translated: CASTSTGGQETQYF.

The chain employs TRBV2 and TRBJ1-2; the match to TRBD1 covers 9 bases. Germline loops: CDR1 SNHLY, CDR2 FYNNEI. The length of the CDR3 is 14 residues. Trimming removed 5 bases from V and 7 bases from J; junction bases left unmatched: 8. The CDR3 region is CASSRDRGSGGYTF. In DNA form, the CDR3 reads TGTGCCAGCAGTCGTGACAGGGGGTCTGGTGGCTACACCTTC.